The 16 T cell receptor beta chains below all came from one sample that was sequenced in a study of human T cells and chemical hapten exposure. Time point given: pre-sensitization, week 0. Treatment in this sample: therapeutic diphenylcyclopropenone sensitization with weekly scalp DPC. In TCRdb, the RACE reads were re-called with MiXCR into one record per CDR3 protein. The sample lists roughly 40,000 distinct CDR3 sequences, about 10% occurring once. The sample consisted of whole blood, taken in connection with sensitization to the hapten diphenylcyclopropenone (DPC). These receptors all stem from a man aged 30-40 years with alopecia areata. Some clones in this sample may be carry-over from other donors' samples.

This clonotype has at least ten counts. This chain uses TRBV5-1 with TRBJ1-6, with TRBD1 as a possible D gene (6 bases). The V gene lost 1 base and the J gene lost 0 bases, with 11 bases spanning the gap. CDR1 SGHRS and CDR2 YFSETQ come from the germline V gene. This CDR3 is 17 amino acids long. Here the CDR3 reads CASSLIGTNSYNSPLHF. The CDR3 coding sequence is TGCGCCAGCAGCTTGATCGGGACAAACTCCTATAATTCACCCCTCCACTTT.

This clonotype has ten or more counts. The junction departs from the called germline gene at one end, perhaps through a read error. J is TRBJ1-1 and V is TRBV6-2 or TRBV6-3; D is unclear. The CDR3 is 11 amino acids. From germline, CDR1 is MNHEY and CDR2 SVGEGT. CDR3 region: CASSDGPTSVF. The CDR3 DNA reads as TGTGCCAGCAGTGACGGGCCCACGAGCGTCTTT.

There are many counts of this clonotype. CDR3 in amino acids: CASSPKALPGSYEQYF. Written as DNA, the CDR3 is TGTGCCAGCTCACCTAAGGCACTCCCAGGCTCCTACGAGCAGTACTTC. The V gene is TRBV18, the J gene TRBJ2-7; no reliable D call. With 3 bases removed from V and 0 bases from J, the gap between germline ends came to 15 bases. The CDR3 is made up of 16 amino acids. Germline CDR1 is KGHSH and CDR2 is LQKENI. Full variable domain (rest looked up from reference TRBV18 and TRBJ2-7): NAGVMQNPRHLVRRRGQEARLRCSPMKGHSHVYWYRQLPEEGLKFMVYLQKENIIDESGMPKERFSAEFPKEGPSILRIQQVVRGDSAAYFCASSPKALPGSYEQYFGPGTRLTVT.

This clonotype was seen a few times. V and J are TRBV7-2 and TRBJ2-5; no definite D call. CDR1 is SGHTA, CDR2 FQGNSA, per germline. CDR3 length: 13 amino acids. Between the trimmed V and J ends, which lost 5 bases and 0 bases, there was a span of 7 bases. The CDR3 nucleotides read TGTGCCAGCAGCATCAATTACCAAGAGACCCAGTACTTC. It yields the protein CASSINYQETQYF.

This clonotype was counted at least ten times. The genes are TRBV10-3 and TRBJ2-2; 7 bases agree with TRBD1. Per the germline V gene, CDR1 is ENHRY and CDR2 is SYGVKD. CDR3 length: 14 residues. With 6 bases clipped from V and 4 bases from J, the junction kept 5 bases outside the gene matches. CDR3 in amino acids: CAIRAGGSTGELFF. CDR3 DNA sequence: TGTGCCATCAGAGCAGGGGGAAGCACCGGGGAGCTGTTTTTT.

At least ten counts were recorded for this clonotype. The chain combines TRBV12-3 or TRBV12-4 with TRBJ1-1; the D gene is possibly TRBD1 (6 bases). Between the trimmed V and J ends, which lost 5 bases and 1 base, there was a span of 14 bases. CDR3 length: 15 residues. CDR3 sequence: CASSPPGVRNTEAFF. CDR3 nucleotide sequence: TGTGCCAGCAGTCCCCCAGGGGTCCGGAACACTGAAGCTTTCTTT.

This clonotype has a count of ten or more. V usage is TRBV19 and J usage is TRBJ1-2; the D is unclear. Trimming removed 3 bases at V and 3 bases at J, with 5 bases between. The germline V gene encodes CDR1 LNHDA and CDR2 SQIVND (reference sequence). This CDR3 has 12 amino acids. The CDR3 spells CASSMTDYGYTF. The CDR3 DNA sequence: TGTGCCAGTAGTATGACCGACTATGGCTACACCTTC.

This clonotype was seen only a few times. CDR3 nucleotides: TGTGCCAGCAGTTTATCTGCGGGGGTCCCCAATTCACCCCTCCACTTT. Protein: CASSLSAGVPNSPLHF. The genes are TRBV27 and TRBJ1-6, with a possible D match to TRBD1 (5 bases). The CDR3 sequence is 16 residues long. The V end was cut by 0 bases, the J end by 7 bases, with 13 bases between. The V gene's germline CDR1 is MNHEY and CDR2 SMNVEV (reference sequence).

This clonotype came up many times. The chain recombines TRBV6-2 or TRBV6-3 with TRBJ1-1; unclear D gene. CDR3 length: 13 residues. Germline V gives CDR1 MNHEY, CDR2 SVGEGT. The V and J ends lost 4 bases and 6 bases respectively, with 12 bases between them. CDR3 in amino acids: CASSLAAVSEAFF. The CDR3 bases are TGTGCCAGCAGTTTAGCCGCCGTTTCTGAAGCTTTCTTT.

The V gene is TRBV27, the J gene TRBJ1-4; the D gene is possibly TRBD1 (6 bases). This CDR3 region has 15 residues. Germline V lookup: CDR1 MNHEY, CDR2 SMNVEV (reference sequence). Trimming stripped 4 bases from V and 7 bases from J, with 16 bases between. The CDR3 loop reads CASSSDRRPLEKLFF. The CDR3 DNA follows: TGTGCCAGCAGTTCTGACAGGAGGCCTCTTGAAAAACTGTTTTTT.

This clonotype was counted ten times or more. The chain couples TRBV11-2 to TRBJ2-4, with D unresolved. V lost 1 base, J lost 5 bases, and 12 bases lay in between. Germline lookup yields CDR1 SGHAT and CDR2 FQNNGV. The CDR3 runs 15 residues. The CDR3 sequence: CASSLATPRQNIQYF. The CDR3 DNA follows: TGTGCCAGCAGCTTAGCCACTCCCAGACAAAACATTCAGTACTTC.

This clonotype was counted at least ten times. This rearrangement joins TRBV5-1 to TRBJ2-1; D is unresolved. The CDR3 spans 15 residues. Germline CDR1 reads SGHRS; CDR2 reads YFSETQ. The V end was cut by 0 bases, the J end by 0 bases, with 7 bases between. The chain's CDR3 is CASSLEWSSYNEQFF. Written as DNA, the CDR3 is TGCGCCAGCAGCTTGGAGTGGAGCTCCTACAATGAGCAGTTCTTC.

This clonotype was found many times. Here the CDR3 reads CASSFGGYTGELFF. CDR3 coding DNA: TGTGCCAGCAGTTTCGGGGGTTACACCGGGGAGCTGTTTTTT. V is TRBV27 and J is TRBJ2-2; a possible D gene is TRBD2 (6 bases). This CDR3 spans 14 amino acids. V was clipped by 3 bases and J by 3 bases, with 8 bases between them. Per germline, CDR1 MNHEY and CDR2 SMNVEV (reference sequence).

At least ten counts were recorded for this clonotype. The chain carries TRBV12-3 or TRBV12-4 and TRBJ2-5; D perhaps matches TRBD2 (6 bases). V shed 2 bases and J shed 5 bases, with 9 bases lying between them. The CDR3 contains 13 residues. CDR3 in DNA: TGTGCCAGCAGTTTATCGGGGGTTGAGACCCAGTACTTC. This sequence encodes CASSLSGVETQYF.

This clonotype was seen repeatedly, ten times or more. The gene calls are TRBV20-1 and TRBJ2-1; 10 bases align to TRBD2. From germline, CDR1 is DFQATT and CDR2 SNEGSKA (reference sequence). The V segment lost 1 base and the J segment 8 bases; nucleotides outside the gene matches: 17. There are 18 residues in the CDR3. The CDR3 here is CSARGRSPTSGIGDEQFF. Written as DNA, the CDR3 is TGCAGTGCTAGAGGAAGGTCACCCACTAGCGGGATTGGCGATGAGCAGTTCTTC.

This clonotype was seen only once. CDR3 in DNA: TGTGCCAGCAGCCTGCGGGGGAACACCGGGGAGCTGTTTTTT. This translates into CASSLRGNTGELFF. The genes are TRBV11-3 and TRBJ2-2; perhaps TRBD2 as D (6 bases). The V end was cut by 5 bases, the J end by 1 base, with 8 bases between. Looked up from germline, CDR1 is SGHNT and CDR2 is YENEEA. This CDR3 contains 14 residues.